This is a list of T cell receptor beta chains from one sample in a study of blood T cells in healthy people across ages. TCRdb processed the 5' RACE reads anew with MiXCR; each CDR3 protein has one entry. The sample has fewer than 1 million distinct CDR3 sequences, approximately 44% seen once. Sequencing was done on a sample of blood. The receptors were sampled from a man between 60 and 70 years old in good health. Each CDR3 is given with its conserved first and last residue. The D gene is left open where the match is weak. Clone size is given for some rows only: seen once, a few or many times, or a class if the clone is expanded.

V gene	J gene	D gene	clone size	CDR3 protein	CDR3 DNA
TRBV6-5	TRBJ2-7	-	-	CASIGSVYEQYF	TGTGCCAGCATAGGCAGCGTCTACGAGCAGTACTTC
TRBV12-5	TRBJ2-1	TRBD1	-	CASGPDRGIYNEQFF	TGTGCTAGTGGCCCGGACAGGGGAATATACAATGAGCAGTTCTTC
TRBV7-9	TRBJ2-1	TRBD1	-	CASSWDRNEQFF	TGTGCCAGCAGCTGGGACAGGAATGAGCAGTTCTTC
TRBV28	TRBJ2-1	-	-	CVSKQQVDEQFF	TGTGTCAGCAAACAACAGGTGGATGAGCAGTTCTTC
TRBV10-3	TRBJ2-5	-	-	CAISQTTAHQETQYF	TGTGCCATCAGTCAGACGACAGCCCATCAAGAGACCCAGTACTTC
TRBV12-3/TRBV12-4	TRBJ1-1	-	-	CASAASFTFF	TGTGCCAGCGCGGCTTCATTCACTTTCTTT
TRBV7-9	TRBJ1-2	-	-	CASSLVASEGYTF	TGTGCCAGCAGCTTAGTGGCGTCGGAGGGCTACACCTTC
TRBV6-5	TRBJ1-1	-	-	CASSYSRPKTDRTEAFF	TGTGCCAGCAGTTACTCTCGCCCTAAAACGGACAGAACTGAAGCTTTCTTT
TRBV29-1	TRBJ2-1	TRBD1	-	CSVDWGQPYNEQFF	TGCAGCGTTGATTGGGGACAGCCCTACAATGAGCAGTTCTTC
TRBV20-1	TRBJ2-1	-	-	CSAPPPVKGLQFF	TGCAGTGCCCCACCCCCTGTAAAGGGGCTACAGTTCTTC
TRBV6-6	TRBJ1-2	-	few	CASSLGKIYGYTF	TGTGCCAGCAGTTTGGGGAAAATCTATGGCTACACCTTC
TRBV7-2	TRBJ2-3	TRBD2	-	CASSLIIRGGQGDTQYF	TGTGCCAGCAGCTTAATTATCCGGGGGGGCCAGGGAGATACGCAGTATTTT
TRBV7-9	TRBJ1-2	-	-	CASSVSGARQDGYTF	TGTGCCAGCAGCGTGTCCGGAGCCCGACAGGATGGCTACACCTTC
TRBV20-1	TRBJ2-5	TRBD2	-	CSTRAGGIQETQYF	TGCAGTACTCGGGCGGGGGGGATCCAAGAGACCCAGTACTTC
TRBV29-1	TRBJ2-2	TRBD2	-	CSVGLAGNTGELFF	TGCAGCGTAGGACTAGCGGGTAACACCGGGGAGCTGTTTTTT
TRBV4-1	TRBJ2-5	-	-	CASSQDLQYKETQYF	TGCGCCAGCAGCCAAGATCTACAATATAAAGAGACCCAGTACTTC
TRBV20-1	TRBJ1-4	-	few	CSARDLWQSNEKLFF	TGCAGTGCTAGAGATCTTTGGCAGAGCAATGAAAAACTGTTTTTT
TRBV4-3	TRBJ2-3	-	few	CASSQDPGRGSDTQYF	TGCGCCAGCAGCCAAGATCCAGGCAGGGGTTCAGATACGCAGTATTTT
TRBV7-2	TRBJ1-2	-	-	CASSLDSGARGYTF	TGTGCCAGCAGCTTAGATTCGGGGGCGCGCGGCTACACCTTC
TRBV7-6	TRBJ1-5	TRBD1	-	CASSFRRDSSNQPQHF	TGTGCCAGCAGCTTTAGAAGGGACAGTAGCAATCAGCCCCAGCATTTT
TRBV6-5	TRBJ1-4	-	-	CASSPGRSEKLFF	TGTGCCAGCAGTCCAGGTCGAAGTGAAAAACTGTTTTTT
TRBV7-9	TRBJ2-7	-	few	CASSQSGVDEQYF	TGTGCCAGCAGCCAATCAGGGGTGGACGAGCAGTACTTC
TRBV7-2	TRBJ2-1	TRBD1	-	CASSQSPQGVGEQFF	TGTGCCAGCAGCCAAAGCCCTCAGGGGGTGGGTGAGCAGTTCTTC
TRBV12-3/TRBV12-4	TRBJ1-1	-	-	CASRLGLGANTKAFF	TGTGCCAGCAGGTTAGGTCTGGGGGCGAACACTAAAGCTTTCTTT
TRBV5-1	TRBJ1-2	TRBD1	-	CASSPGTAVGYGYTF	TGCGCCAGCAGCCCGGGGACAGCAGTAGGCTATGGCTACACCTTC
TRBV6-2/TRBV6-3	TRBJ2-1	-	-	CASSPGTRAYNEQFF	TGTGCCAGCAGCCCCGGGACCCGGGCCTACAATGAGCAGTTCTTC
TRBV12-3/TRBV12-4	TRBJ2-4	TRBD1	-	CASSIRGSTFGQYF	TGTGCCAGCAGCATCAGGGGGTCTACATTTGGGCAGTACTTC
TRBV29-1	TRBJ1-2	TRBD1	-	CSGEGGAVDTF	TGCAGCGGCGAAGGGGGCGCGGTAGACACCTTC
TRBV6-2/TRBV6-3	TRBJ1-1	-	-	CASSRNPGNTEAFF	TGTGCCAGCAGTAGGAACCCGGGCAACACTGAAGCTTTCTTT
TRBV12-3/TRBV12-4	TRBJ1-4	-	once	CASTRQRGATNEKLFF	TGTGCCAGCACCCGGCAGCGGGGAGCAACTAATGAAAAACTGTTTTTT
TRBV5-1	TRBJ2-5	-	-	CASRQRTAAEAQYF	TGCGCCAGTCGCCAAAGGACAGCTGCGGAGGCCCAGTACTTC
TRBV5-6	TRBJ2-7	-	-	CASSLFIGGEQYF	TGTGCCAGCAGCCTGTTTATCGGGGGCGAGCAGTACTTC
TRBV20-1	TRBJ2-7	-	few	CSARPPGPSYEQYF	TGCAGTGCTAGACCACCGGGCCCATCCTACGAGCAGTACTTC
TRBV12-3/TRBV12-4	TRBJ2-3	-	many	CASSLAGYTDTQYF	TGTGCCAGCAGTTTAGCGGGGTACACAGATACGCAGTATTTT
TRBV18	TRBJ2-3	-	-	CASAPRGDTQYF	TGTGCCAGCGCACCCCGCGGGGATACGCAGTATTTT
TRBV20-1	TRBJ2-1	-	-	CSARDGQCLSSYNEQFF	TGCAGTGCTAGAGATGGCCAATGTTTGAGCTCCTACAATGAGCAGTTCTTC
TRBV6-1	TRBJ2-7	TRBD1	-	CASSFPDRAYEQYF	TGTGCCAGCAGTTTTCCCGACAGGGCCTACGAGCAGTACTTC
TRBV9	TRBJ1-2	TRBD1	-	CASSVSTGEEDYGYTF	TGTGCCAGCAGCGTATCCACAGGGGAAGAGGATTATGGCTACACCTTC
TRBV5-5	TRBJ2-1	TRBD2	-	CASSPSRTSGIEYNEQFF	TGTGCCAGCAGCCCCTCACGGACTAGCGGGATTGAGTACAATGAGCAGTTCTTC
TRBV2	TRBJ2-7	-	few	CASRTTAAYEQYF	TGTGCCAGCAGGACGACAGCCGCCTACGAGCAGTACTTC
TRBV29-1	TRBJ1-1	TRBD1	-	CSAGGTTGVDTEAFF	TGCAGCGCTGGCGGGACGACAGGGGTGGACACTGAAGCTTTCTTT
TRBV2	TRBJ2-5	TRBD2	-	CASSGGLAKQETQYF	TGTGCCAGCAGTGGGGGACTAGCGAAACAAGAGACCCAGTACTTC
TRBV5-6	TRBJ1-2	TRBD1	-	CASSFPDRGNYGYTF	TGTGCCAGCAGCTTTCCGGACAGGGGAAACTATGGCTACACCTTC
TRBV20-1	TRBJ2-7	-	-	CSAEELQTGLTYEQYF	TGCAGTGCTGAGGAATTGCAGACAGGATTAACCTACGAGCAGTACTTC
TRBV4-3	TRBJ2-7	TRBD1	-	CASSQDGQGASYEQYF	TGCGCCAGCAGCCAAGATGGACAGGGGGCCTCCTACGAGCAGTACTTC
TRBV5-6	TRBJ1-6	-	-	CASNPGDHNSPLHF	TGTGCCAGCAACCCCGGGGACCATAATTCACCCCTCCACTTT
TRBV20-1	TRBJ2-5	TRBD2	-	CSASLLRGETQYF	TGCAGTGCTAGTCTGCTGCGGGGGGAGACCCAGTACTTC
TRBV20-1	TRBJ1-3	TRBD1	-	CSAVTGGRNTIYF	TGCAGTGCTGTTACAGGGGGAAGAAACACCATATATTTT
TRBV7-2	TRBJ2-7	-	-	CASSLGTRGREQYF	TGTGCCAGCAGCTTAGGGACCCGGGGCCGCGAGCAGTACTTC
TRBV30	TRBJ2-4	-	-	CAWKIRDLRQNIQYF	TGTGCCTGGAAGATCCGGGACCTCCGGCAAAACATTCAGTACTTC
TRBV15	TRBJ2-5	-	-	CATSSGGLRIYGQETQYF	TGTGCCACCAGCAGTGGGGGTTTGAGGATTTACGGTCAAGAGACCCAGTACTTC
TRBV6-5	TRBJ1-1	-	few	CASSYRKGTYTEAFF	TGTGCCAGCAGTTACCGTAAGGGGACGTACACTGAAGCTTTCTTT
TRBV6-5	TRBJ2-7	-	many	CASSYNRGGGYEQYF	TGTGCCAGCAGTTACAACAGGGGAGGGGGCTACGAGCAGTACTTC
TRBV30	TRBJ2-7	TRBD1	-	CAWTGTGNYEQYF	TGTGCCTGGACCGGGACAGGGAACTACGAGCAGTACTTC
TRBV6-1	TRBJ1-4	-	-	CASSEATGFGTKKLFF	TGTGCCAGCAGTGAAGCAACAGGATTCGGGACAAAAAAACTGTTTTTT